The text below deals with one TCR beta chain. This record belongs to a study of cytomegalovirus exposure and HLA in healthy donors. PCR amplification relied on 60 Vbeta primers (plus 13 Jbeta primers). Sequencing was performed with immunoSEQ multiplex PCR; in TCRdb, only in-frame clones are kept and a portion is missing. The sample holds 160,000 or so clones, 80% seen once. The source material was PBMCs. The sequence derives from a man between 18 and 35 years old in good health and CMV-seropositive.

CDR3 DNA sequence: TGTGCCAGCAGTGTTGAGGGAGTTAGGGATACGCAGTATTTT. This gives the protein CASSVEGVRDTQYF. The rearrangement joins TRBV6-1 to TRBJ2-3; maybe TRBD2 (5 bases). CDR1 and CDR2 from the germline V gene are MNHNS and SASEGT. The CDR3 contains 14 residues. The ends were cut back, 4 bases at V and 6 bases at J, with 14 bases in the middle.